This TCR beta chain was obtained from a study of post-analysis software for immune sequencing data. Turning to the study itself: In terms of disease course, relapsing-remitting, secondary progressive and progressive-relapsing multiple sclerosis were included.

Included in the TCR beta cDNA libraries were unique molecular identifiers. cDNA molecules numbering about 480,000 came from around 0.96 to 9.9 million T cells. TCRdb independently ran MiXCR on the PCR reads; one entry per CDR3 protein. The table includes roughly 580,000 distinct CDR3 sequences, about 44% detected once. CDR1 is SEHNR, CDR2 FQNEAQ, per germline (reference sequence). This CDR3 comprises 14 residues. Trimming took 5 bases from V and 6 from J; bases not matched to a gene: 7. Whole-study results and caveats: Under the F measure, samples that were prepared in one batch clustered strongly together. Significantly lower normalized Chao1 diversity was found in patients with multiple sclerosis relative to controls. Patients used five TRBV segments, including TRBV5-6, TRBV5-1 and TRBV20-1, more often than controls.

This clonotype was observed a handful of times. Its antigen is not identified. The chain joins TRBV7-9 to TRBJ2-1; 7 bases are a match to TRBD2. The sequencing input was blood. The sequence came from a girl between 10 and 17 years old with multiple sclerosis. For the CDR3, the DNA is TGTGCCAGCAGCCCGCGGGAGAACCCCAATGAGCAGTTCTTC. It is translated as CASSPRENPNEQFF.